A single sample gave rise to the 9 T cell receptor beta chains below, sequenced in a study of T cells in Graves' hyperthyroidism and ophthalmopathy. What was amplified from RNA transcripts were TCR beta CDR3 regions. An initial round of RT-PCR targeting the TCR CDR3 relied on the HTBI primer set. TCRdb re-derived calls from the multiplex PCR reads in MiXCR, one entry per CDR3 protein. The repertoire holds 370,000 or so distinct CDR3 sequences, with 20% to 30% as singletons. The sequenced sample consisted of blood. These TCRs come from a man aged 45 to 65 with Graves' hyperthyroidism.

V usage is TRBV12-5 and J usage is TRBJ1-1; 7 bases line up with TRBD1. Germline V CDR1 and CDR2: LGHNT, FRNRAP. The J segment lost 2 bases and the V segment lost 7 bases, leaving 25 bases of the junction unmatched. This CDR3 region has 20 residues. CDR3 sequence reads: CASALIVTGCLVGYNTEAFF. The CDR3 DNA follows: TGTGCTAGTGCCCTAATCGTGACAGGGTGCTTGGTTGGTTACAACACTGAAGCTTTCTTT.

The chain joins TRBV6-1 to TRBJ1-6, with 8 bases aligning to TRBD1. CDR3 length equals 18 residues. The trim removed 3 bases at V and 0 bases at J, leaving 7 bases unmatched. Germline values: CDR1 MNHNS, CDR2 SASEGT. CDR3 DNA sequence: TGTGCCAGCAGTGAGGAGGGACAGGCGAGCTCCTATAATTCACCCCTCCACTTT. Its protein is CASSEEGQASSYNSPLHF.

This clonotype was found many times. The chain carries TRBV12-3 or TRBV12-4 and TRBJ2-3, with 8 bases that match TRBD2. V trimming: 4 bases; J trimming: 1 base; junction bases outside the gene matches: 4. The CDR3 has 15 residues. As DNA, the CDR3 is TGTGCCAGCAGTTCTCCGGGACTAGGCACAGATACGCAGTATTTT. Its protein product is CASSSPGLGTDTQYF.

The rearrangement joins TRBV27 to TRBJ2-7; D is undetermined. Trimming cost V 2 bases and J 3 bases, with 14 bases left between them. Per germline, CDR1 MNHEY and CDR2 SMNVEV (reference sequence). The CDR3 runs to 15 residues. In nucleotides, the CDR3 is TGTGCCAGCAGTTTAAGCCAGGAAACGGTCTACGAGCAGTACTTC. As protein: CASSLSQETVYEQYF.

This clonotype was observed a single time. The chain is built from TRBV11-3 and TRBJ1-2; D unclear. CDR1 and CDR2 from the germline V gene are SGHNT and YENEEA. The CDR3 runs to 14 residues. Trimming shortened V by 1 base and J by 5 bases, and 11 bases separated the two germline ends. CDR3 nucleotide sequence: TGTGCCAGCAGCTTAGGAAGAATGAAGTATGGCTACACCTTC. Its protein product is CASSLGRMKYGYTF.

The chain uses TRBV30 and TRBJ1-1; 9 bases agree with TRBD1. The V and J ends lost 0 bases and 8 bases, in that order; junction bases with no gene match: 4. This CDR3 spans 13 amino acids. Germline-derived CDR1 and CDR2 are GTSNPN and SVGIG (reference sequence). The CDR3 coding sequence is TGTGCCTGGAGTGTCGGACAGGGGACGGAAGCTTTCTTT. As protein: CAWSVGQGTEAFF.

This clonotype was found many times. This chain uses TRBV6-1 with TRBJ2-5; the match to TRBD1 covers 7 bases. The ends lost 2 bases at V and 7 bases at J; junction bases unmatched: 4. The CDR3 consists of 13 residues. Germline V gene lookup returns CDR1 MNHNS and CDR2 SASEGT. The CDR3 DNA reads TGTGCCAGCAGTGAATTCCCAGGGGGGACCCAGTACTTC. As protein: CASSEFPGGTQYF.

This clonotype was counted ten times or more. This chain connects TRBV11-2 to TRBJ2-1; TRBD2 matches 9 bases. Looked up from germline, CDR1 is SGHAT and CDR2 is FQNNGV. Losses at the gene ends were 5 bases for V and 9 bases for J; bases not matched to a gene: 11. The CDR3 has 15 amino acids. Written as DNA, the CDR3 is TGTGCCAGCAGCATGAGGGGTAGCGGGAGCTCTGAGCAGTTCTTC. The encoded protein is CASSMRGSGSSEQFF.

The V gene is TRBV5-1, the J gene TRBJ1-2; TRBD1 matches at 7 bases. V lost 3 bases, J lost 8 bases, and 13 bases stayed unmatched. This CDR3 has 15 amino acids. The germline V gene has CDR1 SGHRS and CDR2 YFSETQ. In DNA, the CDR3 is TGCGCCAGCAGCTCAGGGACAGCCATTCCTAAGGGCTACACCTTC. Translation: CASSSGTAIPKGYTF.